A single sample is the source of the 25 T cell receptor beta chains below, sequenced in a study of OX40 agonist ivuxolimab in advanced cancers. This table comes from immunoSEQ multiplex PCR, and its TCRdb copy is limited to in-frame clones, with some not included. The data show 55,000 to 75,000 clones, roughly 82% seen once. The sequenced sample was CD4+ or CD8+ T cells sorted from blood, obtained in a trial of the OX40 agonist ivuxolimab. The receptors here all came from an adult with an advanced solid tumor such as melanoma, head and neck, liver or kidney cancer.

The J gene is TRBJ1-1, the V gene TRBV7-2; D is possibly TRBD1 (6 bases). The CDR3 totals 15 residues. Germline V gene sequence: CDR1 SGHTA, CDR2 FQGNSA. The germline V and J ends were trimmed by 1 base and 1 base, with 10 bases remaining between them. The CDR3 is CASSLVAGANTEAFF. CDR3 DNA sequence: TGTGCCAGCAGCTTAGTGGCAGGGGCGAACACTGAAGCTTTCTTT.

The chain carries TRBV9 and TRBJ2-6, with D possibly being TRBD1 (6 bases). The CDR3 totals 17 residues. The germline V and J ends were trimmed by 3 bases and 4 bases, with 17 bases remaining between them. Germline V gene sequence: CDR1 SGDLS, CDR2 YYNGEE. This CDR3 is CASSGDMRVAGANVLTF. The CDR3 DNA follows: TGTGCCAGCAGCGGGGACATGAGGGTGGCAGGGGCCAACGTCCTGACTTTC.

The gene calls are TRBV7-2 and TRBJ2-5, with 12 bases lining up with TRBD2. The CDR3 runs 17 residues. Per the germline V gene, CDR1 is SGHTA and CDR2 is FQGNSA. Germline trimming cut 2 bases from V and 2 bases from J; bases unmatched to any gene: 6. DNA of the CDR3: TGTGCCAGCAGCTTAACCTTACTAGCGGGGGGACAAGAGACCCAGTACTTC. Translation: CASSLTLLAGGQETQYF.

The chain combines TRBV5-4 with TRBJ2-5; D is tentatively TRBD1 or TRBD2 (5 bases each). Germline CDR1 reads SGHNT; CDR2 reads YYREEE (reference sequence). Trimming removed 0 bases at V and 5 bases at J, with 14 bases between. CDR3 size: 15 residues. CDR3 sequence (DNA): TGTGCCAGCAGCTTGGCAATCGGGGCGAGGGAGACCCAGTACTTC. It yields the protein CASSLAIGARETQYF.

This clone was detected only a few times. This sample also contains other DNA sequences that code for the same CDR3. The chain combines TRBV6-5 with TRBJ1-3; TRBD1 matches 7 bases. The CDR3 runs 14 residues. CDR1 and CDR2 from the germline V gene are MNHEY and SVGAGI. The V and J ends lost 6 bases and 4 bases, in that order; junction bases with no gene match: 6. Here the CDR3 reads CASSLTGVGNTIYF. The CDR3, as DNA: TGTGCCAGCAGCCTAACAGGGGTAGGAAACACCATATATTTT.

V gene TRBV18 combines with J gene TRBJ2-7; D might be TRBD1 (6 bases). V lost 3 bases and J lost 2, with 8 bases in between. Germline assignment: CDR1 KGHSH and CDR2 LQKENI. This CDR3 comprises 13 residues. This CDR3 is CASSPDRTYEQYF. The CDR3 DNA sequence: TGTGCCAGCTCACCGGACAGAACCTACGAGCAGTACTTC.

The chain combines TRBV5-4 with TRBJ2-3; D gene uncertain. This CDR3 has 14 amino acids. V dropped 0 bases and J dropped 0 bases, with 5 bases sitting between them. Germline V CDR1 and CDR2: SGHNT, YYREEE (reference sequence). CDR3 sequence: CASSLETSTDTQYF. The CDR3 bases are TGTGCCAGCAGCTTGGAAACTAGCACAGATACGCAGTATTTT.

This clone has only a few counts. The CDR3 loop is CASSLPGVNTEAFF. In nucleotides, the CDR3 is TGTGCCAGCAGCTTACCGGGAGTAAACACTGAAGCTTTCTTT. This sequence joins TRBV7-2 and TRBJ1-1; no definite D call. V was shortened by 2 bases and J by 2 bases, with 9 bases between the two germline ends. Germline V gene lookup returns CDR1 SGHTA and CDR2 FQGNSA. This CDR3 is built from 14 residues.

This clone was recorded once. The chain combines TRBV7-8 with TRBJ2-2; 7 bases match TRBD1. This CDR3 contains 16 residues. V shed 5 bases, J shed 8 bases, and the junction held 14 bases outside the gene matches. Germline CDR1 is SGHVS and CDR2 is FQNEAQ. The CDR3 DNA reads TGTGCCAGCAGCATACGACAGGGCGGAACACCGGGGGAGCTGTTTTTT. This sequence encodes CASSIRQGGTPGELFF.

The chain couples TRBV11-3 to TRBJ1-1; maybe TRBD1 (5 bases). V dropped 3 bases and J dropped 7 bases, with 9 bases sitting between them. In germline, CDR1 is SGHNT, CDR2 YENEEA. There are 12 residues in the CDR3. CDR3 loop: CASSLGTGEAFF. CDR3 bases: TGTGCCAGCAGCTTGGGGACCGGTGAAGCTTTCTTT.

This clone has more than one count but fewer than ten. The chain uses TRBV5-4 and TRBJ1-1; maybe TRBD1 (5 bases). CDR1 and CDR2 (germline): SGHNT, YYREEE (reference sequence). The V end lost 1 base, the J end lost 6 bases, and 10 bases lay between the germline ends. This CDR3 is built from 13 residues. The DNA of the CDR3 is TGTGCCAGCAGCTTGTTGTCAGGGTCTGAAGCTTTCTTT. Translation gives CASSLLSGSEAFF.

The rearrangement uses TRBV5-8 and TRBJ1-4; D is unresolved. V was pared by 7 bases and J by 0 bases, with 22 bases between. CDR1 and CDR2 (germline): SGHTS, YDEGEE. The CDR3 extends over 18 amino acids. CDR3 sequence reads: CASAGVYTATATNEKLFF. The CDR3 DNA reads TGTGCCAGCGCCGGAGTCTACACCGCTACAGCAACTAATGAAAAACTGTTTTTT.

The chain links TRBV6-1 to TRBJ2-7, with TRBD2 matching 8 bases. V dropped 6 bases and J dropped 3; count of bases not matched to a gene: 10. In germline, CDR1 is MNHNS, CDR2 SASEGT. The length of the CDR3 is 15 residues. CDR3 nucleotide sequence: TGTGCCAGCAGCCCAACTAGCGGCCGCTACTACGAGCAGTACTTC. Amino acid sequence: CASSPTSGRYYEQYF.

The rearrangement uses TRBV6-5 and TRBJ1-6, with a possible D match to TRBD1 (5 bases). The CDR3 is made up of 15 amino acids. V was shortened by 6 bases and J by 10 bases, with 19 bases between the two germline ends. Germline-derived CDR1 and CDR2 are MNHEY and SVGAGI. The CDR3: CASRDGALGVSPLHF. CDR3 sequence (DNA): TGTGCCAGCAGAGACGGGGCCTTGGGGGTATCACCCCTCCACTTT.

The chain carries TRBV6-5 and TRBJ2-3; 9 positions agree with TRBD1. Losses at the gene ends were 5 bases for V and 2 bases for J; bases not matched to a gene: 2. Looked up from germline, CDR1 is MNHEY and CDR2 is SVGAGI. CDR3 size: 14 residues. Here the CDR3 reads CASSRDRDTDTQYF. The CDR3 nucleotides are TGTGCCAGCAGTCGGGACAGGGACACAGATACGCAGTATTTT.

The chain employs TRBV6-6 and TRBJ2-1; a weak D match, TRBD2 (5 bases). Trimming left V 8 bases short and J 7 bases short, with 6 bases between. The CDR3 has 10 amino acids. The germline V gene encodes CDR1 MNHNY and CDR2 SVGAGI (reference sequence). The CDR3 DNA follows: TGTGCCAGCCGGAGGAATGAGCAGTTCTTC. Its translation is CASRRNEQFF.

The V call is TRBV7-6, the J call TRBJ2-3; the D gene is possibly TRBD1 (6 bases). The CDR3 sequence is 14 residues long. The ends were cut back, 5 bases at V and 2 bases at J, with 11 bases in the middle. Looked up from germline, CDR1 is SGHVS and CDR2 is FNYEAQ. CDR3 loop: CASSRGQITDTQYF. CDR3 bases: TGTGCCAGCAGCCGTGGACAGATCACAGATACGCAGTATTTT.

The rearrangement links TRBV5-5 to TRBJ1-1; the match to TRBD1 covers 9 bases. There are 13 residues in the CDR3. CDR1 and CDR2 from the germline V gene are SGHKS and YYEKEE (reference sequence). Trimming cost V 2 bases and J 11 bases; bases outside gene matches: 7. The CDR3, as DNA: TGTGCCAGCAGCTTCCCGGGACAGGGAGAGGCTTTCTTT. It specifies CASSFPGQGEAFF.

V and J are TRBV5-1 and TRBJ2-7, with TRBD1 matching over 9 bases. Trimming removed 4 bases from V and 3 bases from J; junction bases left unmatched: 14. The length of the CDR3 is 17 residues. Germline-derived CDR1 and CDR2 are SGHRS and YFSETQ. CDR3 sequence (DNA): TGCGCCAGCAGCCCTGAACCTCTCGGGACAGGGAGCTACGAGCAGTACTTC. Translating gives CASSPEPLGTGSYEQYF.

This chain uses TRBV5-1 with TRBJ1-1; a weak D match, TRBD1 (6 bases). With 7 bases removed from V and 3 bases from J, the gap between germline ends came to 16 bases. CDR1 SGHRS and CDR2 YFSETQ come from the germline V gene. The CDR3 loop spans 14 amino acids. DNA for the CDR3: TGCGCCAGCGGTTCGGGGGGCGCGGACACTGAAGCTTTCTTT. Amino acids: CASGSGGADTEAFF.

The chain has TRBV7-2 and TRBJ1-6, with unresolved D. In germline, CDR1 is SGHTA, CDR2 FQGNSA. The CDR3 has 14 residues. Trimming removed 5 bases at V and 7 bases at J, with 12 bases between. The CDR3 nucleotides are TGTGCCAGCAGCCCCGACCCTGGAAATTCACCCCTCCACTTT. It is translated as CASSPDPGNSPLHF.

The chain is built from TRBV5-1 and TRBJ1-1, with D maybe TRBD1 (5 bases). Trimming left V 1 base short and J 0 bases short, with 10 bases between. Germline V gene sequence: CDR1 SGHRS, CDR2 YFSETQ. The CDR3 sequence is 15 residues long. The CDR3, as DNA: TGCGCCAGCAGCTTGATTGCAGGGATGAACACTGAAGCTTTCTTT. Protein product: CASSLIAGMNTEAFF.

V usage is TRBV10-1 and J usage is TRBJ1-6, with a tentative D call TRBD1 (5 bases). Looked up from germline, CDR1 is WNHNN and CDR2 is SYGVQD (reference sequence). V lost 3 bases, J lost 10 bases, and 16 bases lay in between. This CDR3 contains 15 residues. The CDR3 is CASSDGAAGKSPLHF. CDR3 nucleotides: TGCGCCAGCAGTGATGGGGCGGCAGGGAAGTCACCCCTCCACTTT.

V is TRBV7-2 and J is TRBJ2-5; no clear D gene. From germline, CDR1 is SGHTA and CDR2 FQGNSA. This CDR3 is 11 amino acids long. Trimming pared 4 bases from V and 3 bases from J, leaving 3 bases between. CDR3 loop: CASSSEETQYF. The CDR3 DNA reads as TGTGCCAGCAGCTCCGAAGAGACCCAGTACTTC.

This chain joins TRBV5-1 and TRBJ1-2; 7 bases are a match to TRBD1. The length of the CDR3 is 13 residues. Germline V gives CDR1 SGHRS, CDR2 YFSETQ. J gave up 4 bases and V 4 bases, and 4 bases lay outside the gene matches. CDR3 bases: TGCGCCAGCAGCCCAGGGGGGACCTATGGCTACACCTTC. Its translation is CASSPGGTYGYTF.